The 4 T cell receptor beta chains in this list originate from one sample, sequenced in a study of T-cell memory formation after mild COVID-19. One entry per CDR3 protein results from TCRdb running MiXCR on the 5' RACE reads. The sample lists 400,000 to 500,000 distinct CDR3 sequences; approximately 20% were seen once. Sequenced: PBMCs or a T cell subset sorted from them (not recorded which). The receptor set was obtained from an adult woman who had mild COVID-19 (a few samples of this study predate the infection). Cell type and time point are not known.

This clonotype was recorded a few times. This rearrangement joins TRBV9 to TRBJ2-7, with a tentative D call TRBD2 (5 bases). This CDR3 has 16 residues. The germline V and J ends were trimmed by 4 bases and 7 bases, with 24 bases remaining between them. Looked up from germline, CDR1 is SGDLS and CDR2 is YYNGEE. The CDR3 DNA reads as TGTGCCAGCAGCCGAGGCAGTGGACTCTCCACCGGGGAGCAGTACTTC. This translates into CASSRGSGLSTGEQYF. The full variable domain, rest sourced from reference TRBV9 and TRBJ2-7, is DSGVTQTPKHLITATGQRVTLRCSPRSGDLSVYWYQQSLDQGLQFLIQYYNGEERAKGNILERFSAQQFPDLHSELNLSSLELGDSALYFCASSRGSGLSTGEQYFGPGTRLTVT.

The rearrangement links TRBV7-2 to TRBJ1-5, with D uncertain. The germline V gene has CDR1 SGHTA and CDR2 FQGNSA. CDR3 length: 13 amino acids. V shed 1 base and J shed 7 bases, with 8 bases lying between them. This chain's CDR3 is CASSLVARQPQHF. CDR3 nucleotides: TGTGCCAGCAGCTTAGTCGCAAGGCAGCCCCAGCATTTT.

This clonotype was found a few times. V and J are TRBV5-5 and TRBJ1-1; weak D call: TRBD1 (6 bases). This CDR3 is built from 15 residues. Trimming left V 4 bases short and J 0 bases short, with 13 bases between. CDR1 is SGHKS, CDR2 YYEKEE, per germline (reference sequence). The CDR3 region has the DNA TGTGCCAGCAGCACCCGACAGGAAATGAACACTGAAGCTTTCTTT. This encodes CASSTRQEMNTEAFF. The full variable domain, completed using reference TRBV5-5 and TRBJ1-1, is DAGVTQSPTHLIKTRGQQVTLRCSPISGHKSVSWYQQVLGQGPQFIFQYYEKEERGRGNFPDRFSARQFPNYSSELNVNALLLGDSALYLCASSTRQEMNTEAFFGQGTRLTVV.

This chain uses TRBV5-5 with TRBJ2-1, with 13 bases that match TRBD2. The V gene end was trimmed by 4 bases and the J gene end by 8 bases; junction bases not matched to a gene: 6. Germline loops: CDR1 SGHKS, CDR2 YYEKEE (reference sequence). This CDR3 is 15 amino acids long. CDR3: CASSRTSGSLYEQFF. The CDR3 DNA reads TGTGCCAGCAGCCGGACTAGCGGGAGTCTCTATGAGCAGTTCTTC.